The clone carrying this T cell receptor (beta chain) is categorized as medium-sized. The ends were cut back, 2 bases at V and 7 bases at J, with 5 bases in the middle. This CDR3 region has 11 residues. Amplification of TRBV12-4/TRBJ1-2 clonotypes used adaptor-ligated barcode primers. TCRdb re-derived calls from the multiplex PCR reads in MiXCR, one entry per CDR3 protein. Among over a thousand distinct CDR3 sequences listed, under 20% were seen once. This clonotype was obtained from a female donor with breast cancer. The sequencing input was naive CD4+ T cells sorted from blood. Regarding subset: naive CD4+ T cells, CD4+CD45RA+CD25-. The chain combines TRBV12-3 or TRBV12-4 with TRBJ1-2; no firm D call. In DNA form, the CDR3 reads TGTGCCAGCAGTTTAAGTGGTGGCTACACCTTC. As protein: CASSLSGGYTF.